One sample yielded the 18 T cell receptor beta chains listed below, sequenced in a study of early T cells in non-severe SARS-CoV-2 infection. MiXCR, run by TCRdb on the 5' RACE reads, gives a single entry per CDR3 protein. The profile shows tens of thousands of distinct CDR3 sequences, approximately 14% of them singletons. The sequenced material came from whole blood. Receptor source: an adult who was a healthcare worker with PCR-confirmed SARS-CoV-2 infection or an uninfected control (not recorded which).

This clonotype has only a few counts. DNA of the CDR3: TGTGCCAGCAGCCTCCGGACAGGGGGGAGCACAGATACGCAGTATTTT. Translated: CASSLRTGGSTDTQYF. This chain links TRBV7-3 with TRBJ2-3, with 10 bases fitting TRBD1. Germline V gene data show CDR1 as SGHTA and CDR2 as FQGTGA. The ends lost 5 bases at V and 0 bases at J; junction bases unmatched: 5. There are 16 residues in the CDR3.

The sample holds a few counts of this clonotype. The rearrangement joins TRBV3-1 to TRBJ2-3; 11 bases are a match to TRBD1. V lost 0 bases and J lost 7; bases outside the gene matches: 9. Germline CDR1 LGHDT, CDR2 YNNKEL (reference sequence). This CDR3 spans 17 amino acids. The CDR3 here is CASSQDFPDRGRNTQYF. The DNA for the CDR3 is TGTGCCAGCAGCCAAGACTTCCCGGACAGGGGGCGAAATACGCAGTATTTT.

This clonotype was found many times. J is TRBJ1-1 and V is TRBV15, with 7 bases matching TRBD1. CDR3 length: 16 residues. Germline V gene data show CDR1 as LNHNV and CDR2 as YYDKDF (reference sequence). Trimming cost V 1 base and J 0 bases; bases outside gene matches: 5. CDR3 amino acids: CATSRGWGTVNTEAFF. The DNA for the CDR3 is TGTGCCACCAGCAGAGGGTGGGGGACAGTGAACACTGAAGCTTTCTTT.

This clonotype was detected ten times or more. This sequence joins TRBV6-1 and TRBJ1-4; D is ambiguous. The CDR3 covers 16 residues. V was shortened by 5 bases and J by 0 bases, with 13 bases between the two germline ends. CDR1 and CDR2 from the germline V gene are MNHNS and SASEGT. This chain's CDR3 is CASSSYSGTTNEKLFF. The CDR3, as DNA: TGTGCCAGCAGTTCTTACAGCGGGACAACTAATGAAAAACTGTTTTTT.

The rearrangement links TRBV20-1 to TRBJ1-5; TRBD1 agrees at 7 bases. From germline, CDR1 is DFQATT and CDR2 SNEGSKA (reference sequence). Trimming removed 3 bases from V and 3 bases from J; junction bases left unmatched: 5. The CDR3 has 14 residues. The DNA of the CDR3 is TGCAGTGCTAGCGGGGGACAGTTCAATCAGCCCCAGCATTTT. Translating gives CSASGGQFNQPQHF.

Remarks on this clonotype: One end of the junction is discordant with germline, which a read error may explain. The V and J genes are TRBV7-9 and TRBJ1-1, with D perhaps TRBD1 (5 bases). The CDR3 runs to 15 residues. The V gene's germline CDR1 is SEHNR and CDR2 FQNEAQ (reference sequence). CDR3 in DNA: TGTGCCAGCAGCATAGCCGGGACCATGAACACTGAAGCTTTCTTT. Amino acid sequence: CASSIAGTMNTEAFF. The full variable domain, its missing parts supplied by reference TRBV7-9 and TRBJ1-1, is DTGVSQNPRHKITKRGQNVTFRCDPISEHNRLYWYRQTLGQGPEFLTYFQNEAQLEKSRLLSDRFSAERPKGSFSTLEIQRTEQGDSAMYLCASSIAGTMNTEAFFGQGTRLTVV.

Many counts were recorded for this clonotype. The CDR3 spells CASSLLALSEQYF. For the CDR3, the DNA is TGTGCCAGCAGCCTCCTGGCCCTGTCCGAGCAGTACTTC. This chain links TRBV7-8 with TRBJ2-7; D is unclear. The CDR3 consists of 13 residues. The germline V gene has CDR1 SGHVS and CDR2 FQNEAQ. V lost 5 bases and J lost 6, with 14 bases in between.

This clonotype was seen repeatedly, ten times or more. This sequence joins TRBV7-2 and TRBJ2-1; 7 positions agree with TRBD1. Germline trimming cut 3 bases from V and 6 bases from J; bases unmatched to any gene: 11. Looked up from germline, CDR1 is SGHTA and CDR2 is FQGNSA. This CDR3 spans 16 amino acids. CDR3 sequence (DNA): TGTGCCAGCAGCTTCGCCTCGGGACAGCCCTTCAATGAGCAGTTCTTC. It translates to CASSFASGQPFNEQFF.

This clonotype was counted ten times or more. The rearrangement links TRBV7-2 to TRBJ2-7; D uncertain. V was pared by 5 bases and J by 4 bases, with 15 bases between. This CDR3 is built from 14 residues. Germline CDR1 and CDR2: SGHTA and FQGNSA. CDR3 residues: CASSPSAGLYEQYF. CDR3 DNA: TGTGCCAGCAGCCCATCTGCCGGTCTTTACGAGCAGTACTTC.

This clonotype has more than one count but fewer than ten. The rearrangement joins TRBV6-6 to TRBJ2-1, with D unclear. V was cut by 8 bases and J by 0 bases, with 11 bases left in between. Germline values: CDR1 MNHNY, CDR2 SVGAGI (reference sequence). CDR3 length: 14 residues. CDR3 bases: TGTGCCAGCGCGTTCCCACGCTCCTACAATGAGCAGTTCTTC. Protein: CASAFPRSYNEQFF.

The V call is TRBV19, the J call TRBJ1-6; D not certain. Germline CDR1 and CDR2: LNHDA and SQIVND (reference sequence). This CDR3 has 14 residues. V gave up 5 bases and J gave up 5 bases, with 10 bases separating them. CDR3 amino acids: CASSAAGHNSPLHF. In DNA form, the CDR3 reads TGTGCCAGTAGTGCGGCCGGTCATAATTCACCCCTCCACTTT. Complete variable domain (other parts from reference TRBV19 and TRBJ1-6): DGGITQSPKYLFRKEGQNVTLSCEQNLNHDAMYWYRQDPGQGLRLIYYSQIVNDFQKGDIAEGYSVSREKKESFPLTVTSAQKNPTAFYLCASSAAGHNSPLHFGNGTRLTVT.

The gene calls are TRBV5-1 and TRBJ1-3; 7 bases are a match to TRBD1. Germline CDR1 reads SGHRS; CDR2 reads YFSETQ. The CDR3 loop spans 15 amino acids. After removal of 4 bases from V and 0 bases from J, the junction contained 4 bases not matched to a gene. CDR3 loop: CASSEDRPSGNTIYF. The CDR3 region has the DNA TGCGCCAGCAGCGAGGACAGGCCCTCTGGAAACACCATATATTTT.

The chain uses TRBV7-2 and TRBJ2-2, with a weak D call TRBD2 (5 bases). Germline values: CDR1 SGHTA, CDR2 FQGNSA. The CDR3 contains 12 residues. Deletions cut 5 bases from V and 6 bases from J, with 7 bases between. CDR3 DNA sequence: TGTGCCAGCAGCCGGGGTGCCGGGGAGCTGTTTTTT. Encoded protein: CASSRGAGELFF. Full variable domain (missing parts from reference TRBV7-2 and TRBJ2-2): GAGVSQSPSNKVTEKGKDVELRCDPISGHTALYWYRQSLGQGLEFLIYFQGNSAPDKSGLPSDRFSAERTGGSVSTLTIQRTQQEDSAVYLCASSRGAGELFFGEGSRLTVL.

This clonotype was found a few times. This rearrangement joins TRBV20-1 to TRBJ1-1, with D unclear. The CDR3 loop spans 11 amino acids. The germline V and J ends were trimmed by 5 bases and 6 bases, with 10 bases remaining between them. Looked up from germline, CDR1 is DFQATT and CDR2 is SNEGSKA (reference sequence). The CDR3, as DNA: TGCAGTGCTCGTGGGATACCTGAAGCTTTCTTT. Translation: CSARGIPEAFF.

This clonotype came up a few times. The rearrangement joins TRBV11-2 to TRBJ2-7, with D possibly TRBD1 on 5 matching bases. CDR1 is SGHAT and CDR2 is FQNNGV in the germline V gene. Trimming shortened V by 0 bases and J by 3 bases, and 9 bases separated the two germline ends. This CDR3 region has 14 residues. This CDR3 is CASSLEAGIYEQYF. CDR3 nucleotides: TGTGCCAGCAGCTTAGAGGCAGGGATCTACGAGCAGTACTTC.

V gene TRBV14 combines with J gene TRBJ1-2; D perhaps matches TRBD1 (6 bases). From germline, CDR1 is SGHDN and CDR2 FVKESK. The CDR3 is 16 amino acids. With 0 bases removed from V and 4 bases from J, the gap between germline ends came to 15 bases. The CDR3 loop is CASSQDLGQTTYGYTF. DNA for the CDR3: TGTGCCAGCAGCCAAGATCTCGGACAGACCACCTATGGCTACACCTTC.

This clonotype has only a few counts. The junction differs from germline at one of its ends, possibly a read error. The CDR3: CASSASGIAENIQYF. Here the CDR3 DNA reads TGTGCCAGCAGTGCTTCAGGGATAGCCGAAAACATTCAGTACTTC. The chain joins TRBV2 to TRBJ2-4, with TRBD1 as a possible D gene (5 bases). This CDR3 is built from 15 residues. Germline lookup yields CDR1 SNHLY and CDR2 FYNNEI. Full variable domain (outside the CDR3, taken from reference TRBV2 and TRBJ2-4): EPEVTQTPSHQVTQMGQEVILRCVPISNHLYFYWYRQILGQKVEFLVSFYNNEISEKSEIFDDQFSVERPDGSNFTLKIRSTKLEDSAMYFCASSASGIAENIQYFGAGTRLSVL.

There are a few counts of this clonotype. This sequence joins TRBV12-3 or TRBV12-4 and TRBJ2-3, with D possibly TRBD1 on 6 matching bases. Trimming left V 4 bases short and J 2 bases short, with 10 bases between. The CDR3 totals 14 residues. The CDR3 nucleotides are TGTGCCAGCAGTTCGGACAGACCCACAGATACGCAGTATTTT. It yields the protein CASSSDRPTDTQYF.